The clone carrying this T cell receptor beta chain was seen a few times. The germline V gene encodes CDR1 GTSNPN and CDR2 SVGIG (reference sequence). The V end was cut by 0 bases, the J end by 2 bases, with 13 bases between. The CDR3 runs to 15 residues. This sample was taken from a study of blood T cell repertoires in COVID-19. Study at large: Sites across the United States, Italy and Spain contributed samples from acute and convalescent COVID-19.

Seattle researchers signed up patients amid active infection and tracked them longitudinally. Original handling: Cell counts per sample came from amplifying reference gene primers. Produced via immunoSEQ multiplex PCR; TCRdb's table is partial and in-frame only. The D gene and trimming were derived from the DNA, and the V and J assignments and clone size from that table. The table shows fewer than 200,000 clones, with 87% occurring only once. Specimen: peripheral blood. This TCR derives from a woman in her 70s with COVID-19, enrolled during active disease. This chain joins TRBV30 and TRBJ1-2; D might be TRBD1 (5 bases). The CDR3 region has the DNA TGTGCCTGGAGTGTCGGGCGGGGGACCAACTATGGCTACACCTTC. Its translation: CAWSVGRGTNYGYTF.